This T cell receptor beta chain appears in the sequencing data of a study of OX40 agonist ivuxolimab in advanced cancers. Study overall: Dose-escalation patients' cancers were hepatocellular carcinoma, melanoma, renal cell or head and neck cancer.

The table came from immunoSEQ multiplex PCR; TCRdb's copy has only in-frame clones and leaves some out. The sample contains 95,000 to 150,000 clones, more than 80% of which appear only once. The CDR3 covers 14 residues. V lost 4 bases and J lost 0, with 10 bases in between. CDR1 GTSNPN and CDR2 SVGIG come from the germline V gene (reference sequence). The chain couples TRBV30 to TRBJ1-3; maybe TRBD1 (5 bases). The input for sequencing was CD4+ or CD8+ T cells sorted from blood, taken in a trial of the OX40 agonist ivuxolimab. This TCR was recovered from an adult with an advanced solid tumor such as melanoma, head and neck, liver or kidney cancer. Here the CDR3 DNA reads TGTGCCTGGACGCACGGGGCCTCTGGAAACACCATATATTTT. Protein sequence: CAWTHGASGNTIYF.